This record concerns one T cell receptor (beta chain) sequence. This sample is part of a study of T cell changes during pregnancy in multiple sclerosis. V lost 0 bases to trimming and J lost 6 bases; unmatched junction nucleotides: 8. Germline CDR1 is LNHNV and CDR2 is YYDKDF (reference sequence). The CDR3 spans 17 residues. Produced via immunoSEQ multiplex PCR; TCRdb's table is partial and in-frame only. The table includes roughly 40,000 clones, almost 95% detected once. The chain is built from TRBV15 and TRBJ2-2; 9 bases match TRBD1. Material: CD4+ T cells from peripheral blood mononuclear cells, obtained before pregnancy. The receptor's source is a female donor with multiple sclerosis, enrolled in a pregnancy study. CDR3 sequence (DNA): TGTGCCACCAGCAGAGACCCAACGGGGACAGGGCCCGGGGAGCTGTTTTTT. Residues: CATSRDPTGTGPGELFF. The full variable domain, completed using reference TRBV15 and TRBJ2-2, is DAMVIQNPRYQVTQFGKPVTLSCSQTLNHNVMYWYQQKSSQAPKLLFHYYDKDFNNEADTPDNFQSRRPNTSFCFLDIRSPGLGDTAMYLCATSRDPTGTGPGELFFGEGSRLTVL.